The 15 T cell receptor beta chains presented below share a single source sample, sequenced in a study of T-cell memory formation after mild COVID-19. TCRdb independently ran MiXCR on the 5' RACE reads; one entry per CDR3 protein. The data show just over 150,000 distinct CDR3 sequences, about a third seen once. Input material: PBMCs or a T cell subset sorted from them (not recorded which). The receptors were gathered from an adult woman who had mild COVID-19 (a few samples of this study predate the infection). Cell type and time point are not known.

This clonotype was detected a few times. The CDR3 coding sequence is TGTGCCAGCAGCCATCTACCGGGGGCCCGCTCTGGGGCCAACGTCCTGACTTTC. It codes for CASSHLPGARSGANVLTF. The chain carries TRBV3-1 and TRBJ2-6; possibly TRBD1 or TRBD2 for D (6 bases each). The germline V gene has CDR1 LGHDT and CDR2 YNNKEL (reference sequence). With 3 bases removed from V and 0 bases from J, the gap between germline ends came to 15 bases. The CDR3 spans 18 residues.

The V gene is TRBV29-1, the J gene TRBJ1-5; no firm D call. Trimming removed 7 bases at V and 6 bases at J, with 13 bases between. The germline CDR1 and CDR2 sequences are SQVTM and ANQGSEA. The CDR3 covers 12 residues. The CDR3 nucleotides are TGCAGCGCTCTTCTGTCAGGTCAGCCCCAGCATTTT. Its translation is CSALLSGQPQHF.

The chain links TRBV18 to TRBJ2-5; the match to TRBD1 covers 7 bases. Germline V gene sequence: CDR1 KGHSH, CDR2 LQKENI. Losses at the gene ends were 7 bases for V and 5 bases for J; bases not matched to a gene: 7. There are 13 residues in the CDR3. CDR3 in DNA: TGTGCCAGCTTACAAGACAGGGATGAGACCCAGTACTTC. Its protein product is CASLQDRDETQYF.

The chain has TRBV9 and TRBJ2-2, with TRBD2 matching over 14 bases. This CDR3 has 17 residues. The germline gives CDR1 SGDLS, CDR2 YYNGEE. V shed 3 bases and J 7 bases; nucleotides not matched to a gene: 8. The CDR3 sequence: CASSGGLAGDGGGELFF. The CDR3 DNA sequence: TGTGCCAGCAGCGGGGGACTAGCGGGAGACGGGGGCGGGGAGCTGTTTTTT.

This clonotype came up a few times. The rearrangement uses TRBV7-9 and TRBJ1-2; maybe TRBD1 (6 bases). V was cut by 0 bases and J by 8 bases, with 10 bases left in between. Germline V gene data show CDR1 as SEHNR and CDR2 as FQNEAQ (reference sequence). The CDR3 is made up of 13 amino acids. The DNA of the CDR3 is TGTGCCAGCAGCTTAGCGGCAGGGGACGGCTACACCTTC. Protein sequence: CASSLAAGDGYTF.

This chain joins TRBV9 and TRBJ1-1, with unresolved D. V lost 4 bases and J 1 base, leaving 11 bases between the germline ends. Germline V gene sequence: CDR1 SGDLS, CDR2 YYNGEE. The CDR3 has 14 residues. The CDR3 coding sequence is TGTGCCAGCAGCCCCCGAAGGGCGAACACTGAAGCTTTCTTT. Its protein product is CASSPRRANTEAFF.

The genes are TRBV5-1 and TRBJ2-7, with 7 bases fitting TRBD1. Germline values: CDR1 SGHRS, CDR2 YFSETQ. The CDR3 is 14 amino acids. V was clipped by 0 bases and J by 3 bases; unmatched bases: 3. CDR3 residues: CASSLEGQIYEQYF. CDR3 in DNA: TGCGCCAGCAGCTTGGAGGGACAGATCTACGAGCAGTACTTC.

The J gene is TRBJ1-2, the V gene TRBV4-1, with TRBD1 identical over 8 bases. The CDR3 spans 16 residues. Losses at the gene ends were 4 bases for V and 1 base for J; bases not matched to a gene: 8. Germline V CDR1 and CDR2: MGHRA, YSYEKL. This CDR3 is CASSPEYRGNNYGYTF. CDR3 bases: TGCGCCAGCAGCCCGGAATACAGGGGGAATAACTATGGCTACACCTTC.

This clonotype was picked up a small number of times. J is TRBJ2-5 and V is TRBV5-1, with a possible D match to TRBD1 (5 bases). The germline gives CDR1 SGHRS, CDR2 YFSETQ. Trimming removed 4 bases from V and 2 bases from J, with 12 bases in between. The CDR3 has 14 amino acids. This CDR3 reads CASSLWAGQETQYF. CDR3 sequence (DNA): TGCGCCAGCAGCCTATGGGCAGGGCAAGAGACCCAGTACTTC.

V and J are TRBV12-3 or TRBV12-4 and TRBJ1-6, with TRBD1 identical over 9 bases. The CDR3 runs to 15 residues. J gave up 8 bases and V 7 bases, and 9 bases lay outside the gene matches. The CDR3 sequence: CASTPGQGTYSPLHF. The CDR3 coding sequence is TGTGCCAGCACCCCTGGACAGGGGACCTATTCACCCCTCCACTTT.

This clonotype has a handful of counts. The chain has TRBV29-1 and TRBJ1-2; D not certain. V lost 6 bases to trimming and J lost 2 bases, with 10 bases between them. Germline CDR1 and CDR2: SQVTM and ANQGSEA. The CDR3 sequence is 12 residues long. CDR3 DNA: TGCAGCGTGCCGGGAGCAAACTATGGCTACACCTTC. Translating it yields CSVPGANYGYTF.

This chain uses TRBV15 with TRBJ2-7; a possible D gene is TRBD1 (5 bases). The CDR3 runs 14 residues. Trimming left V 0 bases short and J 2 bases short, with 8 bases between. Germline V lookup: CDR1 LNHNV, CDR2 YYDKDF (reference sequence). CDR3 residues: CATSRDRGPYEQYF. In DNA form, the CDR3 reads TGTGCCACCAGCAGAGATAGGGGCCCCTACGAGCAGTACTTC.

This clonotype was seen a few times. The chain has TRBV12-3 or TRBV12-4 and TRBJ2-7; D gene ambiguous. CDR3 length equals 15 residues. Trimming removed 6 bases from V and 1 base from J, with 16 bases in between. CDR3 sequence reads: CASSLVSGVSYEQYF. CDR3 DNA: TGTGCCAGCAGCCTTGTGTCAGGAGTTTCCTACGAGCAGTACTTC.

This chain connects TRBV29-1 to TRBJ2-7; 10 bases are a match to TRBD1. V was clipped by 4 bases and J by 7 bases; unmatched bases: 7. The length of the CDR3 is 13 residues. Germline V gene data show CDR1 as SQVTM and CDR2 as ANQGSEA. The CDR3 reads CSVVGTGALEQYF. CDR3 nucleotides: TGCAGCGTTGTGGGGACAGGGGCACTTGAGCAGTACTTC.

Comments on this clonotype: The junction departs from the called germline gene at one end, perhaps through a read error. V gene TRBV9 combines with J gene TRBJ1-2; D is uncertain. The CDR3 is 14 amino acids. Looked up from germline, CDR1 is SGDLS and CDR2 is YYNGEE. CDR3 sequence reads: CASSVEAVSYGYTF. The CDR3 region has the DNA TGTGCCAGCAGCGTAGAGGCGGTTAGTTATGGATACACCTTC.